The subject of this entry is one T cell receptor beta chain. There are a few counts of this clone. This receptor's antigen is unknown. No much larger clone exists at a distance of one base, and base qualities are not known. Including cysteine and phenylalanine, the CDR3 has 15 amino acids. Of all the DNA, just the CDR3 is kept, 45 bases in frame from base 1. Looking up the germline V gene (reference sequence) yields CDR1 LNHDA and CDR2 SQIVND. Compared with germline, V lacks 7 bases and J lacks 2 bases; bases without a gene match: 8. This sample is part of a study of PD-1 blockade in classical Hodgkin lymphoma (dated by TCRdb to about 2020). Looking at the study overall: Nivolumab dosing was 3 mg/kg intravenously every 2 weeks, continuing until either disease progression or unacceptable toxicity. A peripheral blood immune signature of response to PD-1 blockade in classical Hodgkin lymphoma was defined using TCR beta sequencing and CyTOF.

The time point label of this sample denotes: cycle 4 day 1 (C4D1), after less than 7 weeks of nivolumab. Relapse after autologous stem cell transplantation had occurred in all trial patients, and cohorts A, B and C were distinguished by prior brentuximab vedotin exposure. The trial cohort was composed of 56 patients with relapsed/refractory classical Hodgkin lymphoma, for whom complete response, partial response or progressive disease was recorded as best overall response. Single-agent nivolumab was administered to trial patients in the multi-cohort phase II CheckMate 205 trial. Best overall response was determined by an independent review committee according to the 2007 International Working Group response criteria. Trial PBMCs were collected immediately before nivolumab initiation (C1D1) and during therapy at cycle 2 day 1 and cycle 4 day 1. Peripheral blood was collected in 8 mL Vacutainer Cell Preparation Tubes, from which PBMCs were isolated by centrifugation and then cryopreserved.

The Qiagen DNeasy kit was used to extract genomic DNA both from unsorted PBMCs and from the negatively selected CD4+ and CD8+ fractions. Using primers that anneal to V and J segments, immunoSEQ multiplex PCR amplified the TCR beta CDR3 regions. A synthetic immune receptor repertoire was used to minimize amplification bias, and remaining bias was computationally removed after sequencing. Processing in the source paper ran as follows. Custom Python scripts were used to quantify repertoire diversity as the Shannon entropy index. The unsorted, CD4+ and CD8+ repertoires were each analyzed separately, with the exception of combined analyses, where CD4+ and CD8+ sequences were merged in silico. A clone was considered expanded if an increase in frequency of at least 2-fold after treatment relative to C1D1 was found, and a pseudocount of 0.5 was applied to clones undetected at baseline. Singleton clones were defined as clones with 0 or 1 copy at C1D1, and non-singleton clones were defined as clones with 2 or more copies. Clones expanded in unsorted samples were assigned a CD4+, CD8+ or unknown annotation through matching of protein sequences in sorted samples from the same patient. Wilcoxon tests on paired samples were used to test changes in diversity from C1D1 to C4D1. In its TCRdb copy, this immuneACCESS table keeps in-frame sequences only and misses some clones. Where compared with another copy, unresolved V genes explain less than half of these, and the others have no known cause. V, J and clone size reflect that table, while D and trimming were determined from the DNA. This sample lists some 86,000 clones; 90% were detected once. Of the sample, approximately 3% is held by the ten largest clones.

What the authors observed across the whole study: Baseline diversity similar to that of newly diagnosed patients was observed in trial patients achieving complete response, whereas significantly lower diversity was observed in partial responders and progressors. The study was restricted to a single clinical trial cohort, and the causes of repertoire differences, possibly disease activity or prior therapy, were left undefined. By C4D1, a significant rise was seen in CD4+ TCR diversity but not in CD8+ TCR diversity (p=0.0027 vs p=0.16), and the rise was most apparent among complete responders (p=0.02). Newly diagnosed patients were reported to have lower baseline TCR diversity than healthy donors, and relapsed/refractory patients were reported to have lower baseline TCR diversity still. Lower diversity was observed in patients in whom nivolumab was started less than 1 year after ASCT, and these patients were excluded from later analyses so that confounding by immune reconstitution would be avoided.

The source was peripheral blood mononuclear cells (PBMCs), collected before the fourth cycle of nivolumab. The chain is assembled from TRBV19 and TRBJ1-3, and TRBD1 matches 7 of the central bases. This receptor was obtained from a human donor with classical Hodgkin lymphoma. The CDR3 loop reads CASNYLGTAGNTIYF. Read as DNA, the sequence is TGTGCCAGTAATTACCTAGGGACAGCTGGAAACACCATATATTTT.